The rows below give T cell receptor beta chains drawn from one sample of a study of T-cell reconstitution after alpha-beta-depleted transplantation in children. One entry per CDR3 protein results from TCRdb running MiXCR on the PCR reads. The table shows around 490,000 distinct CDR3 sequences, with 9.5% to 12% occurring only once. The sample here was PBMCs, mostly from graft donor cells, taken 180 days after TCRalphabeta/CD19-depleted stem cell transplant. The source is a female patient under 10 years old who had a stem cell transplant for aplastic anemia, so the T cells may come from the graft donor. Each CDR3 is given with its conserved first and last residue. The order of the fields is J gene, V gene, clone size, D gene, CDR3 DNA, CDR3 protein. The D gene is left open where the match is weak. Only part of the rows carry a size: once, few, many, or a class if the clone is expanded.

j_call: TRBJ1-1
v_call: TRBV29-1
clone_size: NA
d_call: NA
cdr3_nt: TGCAGCGCTCGAATAGTGAACACTGAAGCTTTCTTT
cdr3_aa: CSARIVNTEAFF

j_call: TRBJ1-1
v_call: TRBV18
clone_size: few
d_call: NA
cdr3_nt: TGTGCCAGCTCACCTCGGGGGGCTGAAGCTTTCTTT
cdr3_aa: CASSPRGAEAFF

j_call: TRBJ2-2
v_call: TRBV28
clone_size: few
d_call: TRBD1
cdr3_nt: TGTGCCAGCAGAATGGACAGGGGCCCCGGGGAGCTGTTTTTT
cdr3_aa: CASRMDRGPGELFF

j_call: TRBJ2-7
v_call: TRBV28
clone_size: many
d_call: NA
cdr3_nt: TGTGCCAGCAGTTTAGGGGCAGGGCCGTCCTACGAGCAGTACTTC
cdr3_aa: CASSLGAGPSYEQYF

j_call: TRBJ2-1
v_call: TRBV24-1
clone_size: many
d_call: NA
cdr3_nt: TGTGCCACCAGTATGCGCGACCTTGAGCAGTTCTTC
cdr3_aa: CATSMRDLEQFF

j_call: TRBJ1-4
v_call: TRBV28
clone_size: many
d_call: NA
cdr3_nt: TGTGCCAGCAGCGCTATCAGGGAAAAACTGTTTTTT
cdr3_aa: CASSAIREKLFF

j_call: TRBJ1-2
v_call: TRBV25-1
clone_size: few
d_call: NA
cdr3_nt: TGTGCCAGCTTTGGGACGGACTACACCTTC
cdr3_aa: CASFGTDYTF

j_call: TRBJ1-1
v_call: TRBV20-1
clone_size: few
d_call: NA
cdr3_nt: TGCAGTGCTGAGAGAACTGAAGCTTTCTTT
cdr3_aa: CSAERTEAFF

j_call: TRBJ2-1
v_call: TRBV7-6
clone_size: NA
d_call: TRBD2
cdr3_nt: TGTGCCAGCAGCTGGCCTATGAGGCGGGAGGGTACCTACAATGAGCAGTTCTTC
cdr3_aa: CASSWPMRREGTYNEQFF

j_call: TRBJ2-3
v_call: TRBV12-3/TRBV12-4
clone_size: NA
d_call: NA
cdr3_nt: TGTGCCAGCAGTTACCCCCCGGGATCCACAGATACGCAGTATTTT
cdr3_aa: CASSYPPGSTDTQYF

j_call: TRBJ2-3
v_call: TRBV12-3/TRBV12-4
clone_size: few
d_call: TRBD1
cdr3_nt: TGTGCCAGCAGTCCCGGACAGGGGGCCTCAGATACGCAGTATTTT
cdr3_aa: CASSPGQGASDTQYF

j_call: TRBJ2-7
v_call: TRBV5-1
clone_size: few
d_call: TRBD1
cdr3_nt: TGCGCCAGCAGCTTAGGAAAGCCGGGACAGGAGAGGGACCTCTATGCGTTTCGATTATTC
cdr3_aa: CASSLGKPGQERDLYAFRLF

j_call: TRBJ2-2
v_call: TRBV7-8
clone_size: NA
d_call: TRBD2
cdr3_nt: TGTGCCAGCAGCCTTTTTGGGGGACTAGCGGGAGCGGTCACCGGGGAGCTGTTTTTT
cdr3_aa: CASSLFGGLAGAVTGELFF

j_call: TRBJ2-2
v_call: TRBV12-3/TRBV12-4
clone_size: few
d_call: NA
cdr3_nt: TGTGCCAGCAGACCTCGGACCCCGTTGACCGGGGAGCTGTTTTTT
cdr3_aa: CASRPRTPLTGELFF

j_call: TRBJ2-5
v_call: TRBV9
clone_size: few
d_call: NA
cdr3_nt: TGTGCCAGCAGCGCTGGGGGGTCGGAAGGGGAGACCCAGTACTTC
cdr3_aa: CASSAGGSEGETQYF

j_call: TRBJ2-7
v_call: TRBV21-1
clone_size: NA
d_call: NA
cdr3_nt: TGTGCCAGCGACATCCGAACGGGACAGGGCGGCCCCTACGAGCAGTACTTC
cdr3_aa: CASDIRTGQGGPYEQYF

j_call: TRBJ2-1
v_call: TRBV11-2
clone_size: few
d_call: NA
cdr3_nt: TGTGCCAGCAGCTTAGATATTGCTTTCTCCTACAATGAGCAGTTCTTC
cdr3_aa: CASSLDIAFSYNEQFF

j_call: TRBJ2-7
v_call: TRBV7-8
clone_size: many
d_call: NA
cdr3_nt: TGTGCCAGCAGTTCCCGGGTCTCCTACGAGCAGTACTTC
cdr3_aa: CASSSRVSYEQYF

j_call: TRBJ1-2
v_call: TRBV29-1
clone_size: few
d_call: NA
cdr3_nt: TGCAGCGTAGGGCCCCAGGCGCGGGGCTACACCTTC
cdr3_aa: CSVGPQARGYTF

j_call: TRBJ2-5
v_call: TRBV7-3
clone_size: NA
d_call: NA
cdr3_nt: TGTGCCAGCAGCTTAACGGCCGCACAAGAGACCCAGTACTTC
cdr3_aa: CASSLTAAQETQYF

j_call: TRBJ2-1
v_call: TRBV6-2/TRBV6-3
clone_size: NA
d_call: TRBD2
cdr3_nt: TGTGCCAGCAGCGGACTAGCGGGAGGCGAGCAGTTCTTC
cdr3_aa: CASSGLAGGEQFF

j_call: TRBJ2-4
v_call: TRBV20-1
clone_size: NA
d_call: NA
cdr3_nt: TGCAGCTGGCCAGGGGCCCCCGTGGCCAAAAACATTCAGTACTTC
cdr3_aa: CSWPGAPVAKNIQYF

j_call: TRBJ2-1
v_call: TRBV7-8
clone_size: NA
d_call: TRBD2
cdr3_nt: TGTGCCAGCAGCTTAGACGCTAGCGGGAGGGGAGTGTTCTTC
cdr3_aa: CASSLDASGRGVFF

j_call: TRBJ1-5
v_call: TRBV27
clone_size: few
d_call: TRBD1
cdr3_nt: TGTGCCAGCAGTTTAGGACAGGGGGCAAGCAATCAGCCCCAGCATTTT
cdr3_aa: CASSLGQGASNQPQHF

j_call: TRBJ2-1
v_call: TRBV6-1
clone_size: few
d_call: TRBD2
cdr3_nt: TGTGCCAGCAGAGAAGGGACTAAGCGCAATGAGCAGTTCTTC
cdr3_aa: CASREGTKRNEQFF

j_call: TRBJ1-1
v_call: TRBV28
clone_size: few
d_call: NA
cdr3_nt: TGTGCCAGCGGCAGGTGGAACACTGAAGCTTTCTTT
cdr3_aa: CASGRWNTEAFF

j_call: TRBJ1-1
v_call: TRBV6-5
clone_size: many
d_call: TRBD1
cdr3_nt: TGTGCCAGCACCCGGACAGGGCAGGCTTTCTTT
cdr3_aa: CASTRTGQAFF

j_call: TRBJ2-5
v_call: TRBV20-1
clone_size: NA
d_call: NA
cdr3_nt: TGCAGTCCGAGGGGGAGGGAAGGGGAGACCCAGTACTTC
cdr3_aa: CSPRGREGETQYF

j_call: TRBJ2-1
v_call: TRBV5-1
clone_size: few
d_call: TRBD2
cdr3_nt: TGCGCCAGCAGAAGCCTAGCGGGAGGTACCTACAATGAGCAGTTCTTC
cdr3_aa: CASRSLAGGTYNEQFF

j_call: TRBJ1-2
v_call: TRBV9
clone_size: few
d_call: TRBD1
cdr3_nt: TGTGCCAGCAGCGTAGAGGTGGACAGGGCCTATGGCTACACCTTC
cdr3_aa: CASSVEVDRAYGYTF

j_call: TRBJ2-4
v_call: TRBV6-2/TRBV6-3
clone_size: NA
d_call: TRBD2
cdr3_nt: TGTGCCAGCAGTTACTCGACCACTAGCGGGAGTGGCGCCAAAAACATTCAGTACTTC
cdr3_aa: CASSYSTTSGSGAKNIQYF

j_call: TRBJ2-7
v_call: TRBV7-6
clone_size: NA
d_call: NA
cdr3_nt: TGTGCCAGCAGCCTGGGGGGAGAACCTACCTACGAGCAGTACTTC
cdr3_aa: CASSLGGEPTYEQYF

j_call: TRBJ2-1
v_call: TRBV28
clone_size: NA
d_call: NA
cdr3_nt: TGTGCCAGCAGACTACCTGGGACGGTTACATACAATGAGCAGTTCTTC
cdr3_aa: CASRLPGTVTYNEQFF

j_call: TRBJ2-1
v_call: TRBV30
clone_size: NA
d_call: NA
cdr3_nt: TGTGCCTGGATCAAATCGGCCTACAATGAGCAGTTCTTC
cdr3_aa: CAWIKSAYNEQFF

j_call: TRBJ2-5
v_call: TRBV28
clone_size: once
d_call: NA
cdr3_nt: TGTGCCAGCAATACAAGGAGGACCCAGTACTTC
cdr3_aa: CASNTRRTQYF

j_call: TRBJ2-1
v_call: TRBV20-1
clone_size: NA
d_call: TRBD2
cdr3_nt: TGCAGTGCTAGCGGCCTAGCGGGTGGCGTTTACAATGAGCAGTTCTTC
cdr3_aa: CSASGLAGGVYNEQFF

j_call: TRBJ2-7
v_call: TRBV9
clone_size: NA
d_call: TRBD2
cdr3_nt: TGTGCCAGCAGCGTAGGACTAGCGGGGTCCCTCTCCTACGAGCAGTACTTC
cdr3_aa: CASSVGLAGSLSYEQYF

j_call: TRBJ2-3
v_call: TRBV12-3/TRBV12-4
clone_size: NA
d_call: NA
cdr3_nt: TGTGCCAGCAGTAGGATGACTAGTTTCCCAGATACGCAGTATTTT
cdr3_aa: CASSRMTSFPDTQYF

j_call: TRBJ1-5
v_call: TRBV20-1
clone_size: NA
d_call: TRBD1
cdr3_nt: TGCAGTGCTAACCGGGACAGGGAAAGGCAGCCCCAGCATTTT
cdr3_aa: CSANRDRERQPQHF

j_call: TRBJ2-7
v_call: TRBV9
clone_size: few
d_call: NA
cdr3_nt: TGTGCCAGCAGCGTAGACTACCTGAACTACGAGCAGTACTTC
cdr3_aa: CASSVDYLNYEQYF

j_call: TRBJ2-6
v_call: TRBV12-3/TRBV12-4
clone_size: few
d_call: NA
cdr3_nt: TGTGCCAGCAGGGCCCCTGGGGCCAACGGCCTGACTTTC
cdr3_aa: CASRAPGANGLTF

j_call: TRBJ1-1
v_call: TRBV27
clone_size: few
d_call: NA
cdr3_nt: TGTGCCAGCAGTTTTTTTGGGGACACTGAAGCTTTCTTT
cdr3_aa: CASSFFGDTEAFF

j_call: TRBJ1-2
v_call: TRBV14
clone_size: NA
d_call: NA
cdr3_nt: TGTGCCAGCAGCCTAGGATTTCACTATGGCTACACCTTC
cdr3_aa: CASSLGFHYGYTF

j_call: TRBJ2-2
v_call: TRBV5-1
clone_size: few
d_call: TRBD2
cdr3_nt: TGCGCCAGCAGCTTGGCAGCGGGGAAGTCGACCGGGGAGCTGTTTTTT
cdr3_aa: CASSLAAGKSTGELFF

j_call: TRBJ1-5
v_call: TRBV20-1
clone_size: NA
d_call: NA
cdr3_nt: TGCAGTGCTAGAGATAGGCTGTATAGCAATCAGCCCCAGCATTTT
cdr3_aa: CSARDRLYSNQPQHF

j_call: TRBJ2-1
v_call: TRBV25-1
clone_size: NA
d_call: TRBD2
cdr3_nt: TGTGCCAGCAGTGCGTACCCGACTAGCGGGTCCTACAATGAGCAGTTCTTC
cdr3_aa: CASSAYPTSGSYNEQFF

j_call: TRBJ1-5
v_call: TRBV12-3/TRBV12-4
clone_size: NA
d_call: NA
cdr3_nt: TGTGCCAGCAGTTTCTGGGTGTATTACCACAGGGACCAGGGGAATCAGCCCCAGCATTTT
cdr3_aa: CASSFWVYYHRDQGNQPQHF